The 32 T cell receptor beta chains given below trace back to one sample, sequenced in a study of T cells in Graves' hyperthyroidism and ophthalmopathy. The source material, RNA transcripts, was used to amplify TCR beta CDR3 regions. When the TCR CDR3 underwent first-round RT-PCR, the HTBI primer set was used. TCRdb re-called the multiplex PCR reads through MiXCR, storing one row per CDR3 protein. The sample has over 45,000 distinct CDR3 sequences; under 50% are singletons. Input material: blood. These receptors were collected from a woman aged 45-65 years with Graves' ophthalmopathy.

This clonotype was observed many times. This chain links TRBV20-1 with TRBJ2-3; D tentatively fits TRBD1 or TRBD2 (5 bases each). The germline V gene encodes CDR1 DFQATT and CDR2 SNEGSKA (reference sequence). CDR3 length: 14 amino acids. V gave up 3 bases and J gave up 6 bases, with 16 bases separating them. DNA of the CDR3: TGCAGTGCTAGGGGGTGGGAGTGGGGGGATACGCAGTATTTT. As protein: CSARGWEWGDTQYF.

The table lists this clonotype with many counts. The V and J genes are TRBV6-5 and TRBJ1-2; maybe TRBD1 (5 bases). Trimming took 6 bases from V and 2 from J, leaving 13 bases between them. Germline-derived CDR1 and CDR2 are MNHEY and SVGAGI. The CDR3 sequence is 14 residues long. The CDR3 loop is CASRRDRWNYGYTF. The CDR3 DNA reads TGTGCCAGCAGGCGGGACCGCTGGAACTATGGCTACACCTTC.

This rearrangement joins TRBV20-1 to TRBJ1-1; 7 bases are shared with TRBD1. The length of the CDR3 is 13 residues. Looked up from germline, CDR1 is DFQATT and CDR2 is SNEGSKA (reference sequence). Unmatched junction bases numbered 2, after V lost 3 bases and J lost 1 base. CDR3 residues: CSASWDRNTEAFF. As DNA, the CDR3 is TGCAGTGCTAGTTGGGACAGGAACACTGAAGCTTTCTTT.

The sample holds a few counts of this clonotype. Written as DNA, the CDR3 is TGTGCCAGCAGTTGGCCCCCCAGCGGGGGCATAACGCCGACTAGCACAGATACGCAGTATTTT. Protein product: CASSWPPSGGITPTSTDTQYF. This rearrangement joins TRBV27 to TRBJ2-3, with 8 bases that match TRBD2. Germline CDR1 and CDR2: MNHEY and SMNVEV (reference sequence). The length of the CDR3 is 21 residues. V dropped 4 bases and J dropped 0; count of bases not matched to a gene: 21.

This clonotype was picked up many times. V gene TRBV27 combines with J gene TRBJ1-6; D uncertain. Trimming took off 6 bases at V and 6 bases at J, with 9 bases between the two ends. This CDR3 spans 13 amino acids. The germline CDR1 and CDR2 sequences are MNHEY and SMNVEV (reference sequence). The CDR3 region has the DNA TGTGCCAGCAGCGTCGGGCCTAATTCACCCCTCCACTTT. Protein sequence: CASSVGPNSPLHF.

The rearrangement uses TRBV28 and TRBJ1-2; a weak D match, TRBD1 (5 bases). In germline, CDR1 is MDHEN, CDR2 SYDVKM. CDR3 length: 17 residues. V was cut by 5 bases and J by 0 bases, with 19 bases left in between. The CDR3 DNA reads as TGTGCCAGCAGTCCCTCAGGGAGTGATGGAGCTAACTATGGCTACACCTTC. Translation: CASSPSGSDGANYGYTF.

This clonotype has a count of ten or more. V usage is TRBV5-1 and J usage is TRBJ2-7; TRBD2 aligns across 8 bases. The CDR3 totals 15 residues. The germline V gene encodes CDR1 SGHRS and CDR2 YFSETQ. V lost 4 bases to trimming and J lost 2 bases; unmatched junction nucleotides: 8. This chain's CDR3 is CASSREGKGTYEQYF. The CDR3 DNA follows: TGCGCCAGCAGCCGGGAGGGGAAGGGTACCTACGAGCAGTACTTC.

At least ten counts were recorded for this clonotype. This chain links TRBV24-1 with TRBJ2-3; 7 bases are a match to TRBD1. The V segment lost 3 bases and the J segment 2 bases; nucleotides outside the gene matches: 13. The CDR3 is 18 amino acids. Germline CDR1 KGHDR, CDR2 SFDVKD. The CDR3: CATSDGTAITEFTDTQYF. The CDR3 bases are TGTGCCACCAGTGATGGGACAGCGATTACCGAATTCACAGATACGCAGTATTTT.

J is TRBJ2-1 and V is TRBV20-1; 13 bases map to TRBD2. Germline CDR1 reads DFQATT; CDR2 reads SNEGSKA (reference sequence). J lost 0 bases, V lost 6 bases, and 8 bases had no gene match. The CDR3 extends over 17 amino acids. The DNA of the CDR3 is TGCAGTGCCGCCGGGACTAGCGGGGTGGGCTCCTACAATGAGCAGTTCTTC. Translating it yields CSAAGTSGVGSYNEQFF.

Remarks on this clonotype: The junction departs from the called germline gene at one end, perhaps through a read error. J is TRBJ2-1 and V is TRBV24-1; possibly TRBD1 for D (7 bases). CDR3 length: 14 amino acids. The germline V gene has CDR1 KGHDR and CDR2 SFDVKD. The CDR3 nucleotides are TGTGCCAGCTCACAGGGGACTCGAGACGATGAGCAGTTGTTC. It codes for CASSQGTRDDEQLF.

This clonotype was observed at least ten times. The rearrangement joins TRBV6-2 or TRBV6-3 to TRBJ2-3, with D unresolved. This CDR3 region has 14 residues. Trimming took 0 bases from V and 4 from J, leaving 8 bases between them. CDR1 and CDR2 from the germline V gene are MNHEY and SVGEGT. CDR3 sequence (DNA): TGTGCCAGCAGTTACTCGACATCTCCAGATACGCAGTATTTT. Protein sequence: CASSYSTSPDTQYF.

This chain uses TRBV18 with TRBJ2-2; D is ambiguous. The CDR3 spans 16 residues. V lost 6 bases and J 1 base, leaving 15 bases between the germline ends. CDR1 is KGHSH and CDR2 is LQKENI in the germline V gene. The DNA of the CDR3 is TGTGCCAGCTCTTTGGGCAGGCCTAGGAACACCGGGGAGCTGTTTTTT. It is translated as CASSLGRPRNTGELFF. Based on the CDR3 plus reference TRBV18 and TRBJ2-2, the full variable domain is NAGVMQNPRHLVRRRGQEARLRCSPMKGHSHVYWYRQLPEEGLKFMVYLQKENIIDESGMPKERFSAEFPKEGPSILRIQQVVRGDSAAYFCASSLGRPRNTGELFFGEGSRLTVL.

V gene TRBV29-1 combines with J gene TRBJ2-1; D might be TRBD2 (6 bases). This CDR3 contains 10 residues. Deletions cut 4 bases from V and 12 bases from J, with 10 bases between. The germline V gene encodes CDR1 SQVTM and CDR2 ANQGSEA. CDR3 DNA sequence: TGCAGCGTTGGGGCCGGGGGGCAGTTCTTC. This translates into CSVGAGGQFF.

This clonotype was detected many times. The rearrangement links TRBV5-4 to TRBJ1-2, with 8 bases matching TRBD1. From germline, CDR1 is SGHNT and CDR2 YYREEE (reference sequence). CDR3 length: 15 residues. V was pared by 0 bases and J by 8 bases, with 9 bases of the junction left unmatched. The CDR3 reads CASSLVGQDARGYTF. The DNA of the CDR3 is TGTGCCAGCAGCTTGGTGGGACAGGACGCCAGAGGCTACACCTTC. The variable domain in full, with the rest retrieved from reference TRBV5-4 and TRBJ1-2, is ETGVTQSPTHLIKTRGQQVTLRCSSQSGHNTVSWYQQALGQGPQFIFQYYREEENGRGNFPPRFSGLQFPNYSSELNVNALELDDSALYLCASSLVGQDARGYTFGSGTRLTVV.

V gene TRBV20-1 combines with J gene TRBJ2-5, with D perhaps TRBD2 (6 bases). With 2 bases removed from V and 5 bases from J, the gap between germline ends came to 15 bases. Germline V gene data show CDR1 as DFQATT and CDR2 as SNEGSKA (reference sequence). The CDR3 runs 14 residues. CDR3 nucleotides: TGCAGTGCTAGACCACCGGGAGTTTCCGAGACCCAGTACTTC. It translates to CSARPPGVSETQYF.

Points on this clonotype: Because the CDR3 is missing its conserved closing phenylalanine or tryptophan, this is likely a read error. This chain connects TRBV5-1 to TRBJ2-5; the D gene could be TRBD1 or TRBD2 (5 bases each). Per germline, CDR1 SGHRS and CDR2 YFSETQ. V was trimmed by 0 bases and J by 5 bases, leaving 14 bases between them. The CDR3 runs to 15 residues. DNA for the CDR3: TGCGCCAGCAGCTTGGTTGGGGGATCAGCCGAGACCCAGTACTGC. Its translation is CASSLVGGSAETQYC.

This clonotype has a count of ten or more. This sequence joins TRBV6-1 and TRBJ1-3, with 9 nucleotides matching TRBD1. The length of the CDR3 is 15 residues. With 5 bases clipped from V and 8 bases from J, the junction kept 10 bases outside the gene matches. Germline V gene data show CDR1 as MNHNS and CDR2 as SASEGT. Here the CDR3 reads CASSHRDREKDTIYF. The CDR3 DNA is TGTGCCAGCAGTCACCGGGACAGGGAAAAGGACACCATATATTTT.

The V gene is TRBV9, the J gene TRBJ1-3; tentative D call: TRBD1 (6 bases). Germline V lookup: CDR1 SGDLS, CDR2 YYNGEE. This CDR3 spans 15 amino acids. With 3 bases removed from V and 1 base from J, the gap between germline ends came to 11 bases. The CDR3: CASSAGGGSGNTIYF. CDR3 in DNA: TGTGCCAGCAGCGCCGGAGGGGGATCTGGAAACACCATATATTTT.

In this sample, this clonotype turned up many times. The chain is built from TRBV9 and TRBJ2-5, with no clear D. The CDR3 loop spans 13 amino acids. Trimming stripped 4 bases from V and 5 bases from J, with 12 bases between. Germline lookup yields CDR1 SGDLS and CDR2 YYNGEE. The DNA of the CDR3 is TGTGCCAGCAGCTCCCTCCCGTCTGAGACCCAGTACTTC. Amino acid sequence: CASSSLPSETQYF.

This chain uses TRBV6-5 with TRBJ2-1, with 10 positions matching TRBD2. V lost 3 bases to trimming and J lost 6 bases; unmatched junction nucleotides: 5. The CDR3 contains 15 residues. Germline-derived CDR1 and CDR2 are MNHEY and SVGAGI. The CDR3 DNA sequence: TGTGCCAGCAGTTATTTCAGCGGGGGGGTCAATGAGCAGTTCTTC. It is translated as CASSYFSGGVNEQFF.

V usage is TRBV6-2 or TRBV6-3 and J usage is TRBJ2-1; TRBD2 agrees at 11 bases. Germline loops: CDR1 MNHEY, CDR2 SVGEGT. After removal of 6 bases from V and 7 bases from J, the junction contained 20 bases not matched to a gene. This CDR3 region has 19 residues. The CDR3 region has the DNA TGTGCCAGCAGCTTCTCGGGACTAGCGGATAGGGTGATGGGAAATGAGCAGTTCTTC. Translating it yields CASSFSGLADRVMGNEQFF.

V and J are TRBV2 and TRBJ2-1; TRBD2 agrees at 14 bases. J gave up 10 bases and V 10 bases, and 12 bases lay outside the gene matches. Germline-derived CDR1 and CDR2 are SNHLY and FYNNEI. The CDR3 totals 15 residues. As DNA, the CDR3 is TGTGCCACCGAACCGACTAGCGGGAGGGCCCAGGAGCAGTTCTTC. Its protein product is CATEPTSGRAQEQFF. The whole variable domain, filled in from reference TRBV2 and TRBJ2-1, reads EPEVTQTPSHQVTQMGQEVILRCVPISNHLYFYWYRQILGQKVEFLVSFYNNEISEKSEIFDDQFSVERPDGSNFTLKIRSTKLEDSAMYFCATEPTSGRAQEQFFGPGTRLTVL.

This chain connects TRBV6-4 to TRBJ2-1; a possible D gene is TRBD1 (5 bases). Trimming took 6 bases from V and 5 from J, leaving 11 bases between them. This CDR3 contains 13 residues. Germline CDR1 and CDR2: MRHNA and SNTAGT. The CDR3 DNA reads TGTGCCAGCAGGGAACAGGTGAACAATGAGCAGTTCTTC. This translates into CASREQVNNEQFF.

In its sample, this clonotype was seen many times. The chain combines TRBV29-1 with TRBJ2-7; 9 positions agree with TRBD1. CDR3 size: 15 residues. Per the germline V gene, CDR1 is SQVTM and CDR2 is ANQGSEA. V lost 1 base and J lost 3; bases outside the gene matches: 7. Written as DNA, the CDR3 is TGCAGCGTTGAAGGACAGGGGGAGAACTACTACGAGCAGTACTTC. As protein: CSVEGQGENYYEQYF.

With regard to this clonotype: The conserved phenylalanine or tryptophan normally closing the CDR3 is absent here, so this likely arose from a read error. The chain carries TRBV12-3 or TRBV12-4 and TRBJ1-2, with TRBD1 matching 8 bases. V shed 8 bases and J 8 bases; nucleotides not matched to a gene: 19. The CDR3 spans 16 residues. The CDR3 protein is CASSGRTAGQVEGYTS. CDR3 in DNA: TGTGCCAGCTCGGGACGAACCGCGGGACAGGTTGAGGGCTACACCTCC.

In its sample, this clonotype was seen many times. The chain couples TRBV7-3 to TRBJ2-1; 7 positions agree with TRBD2. The CDR3 has 15 residues. V shed 3 bases and J 5 bases; nucleotides not matched to a gene: 7. Germline loops: CDR1 SGHTA, CDR2 FQGTGA. The CDR3 region has the DNA TGTGCCAGCAGCTTGTTCCGGGACTACAACAATGAGCAGTTCTTC. Translated, it gives CASSLFRDYNNEQFF.

On this clonotype: One junction end disagrees with the germline gene, perhaps due to a read error. This rearrangement joins TRBV9 to TRBJ1-4; 11 nucleotides match TRBD1. Germline loops: CDR1 SGDLS, CDR2 YYNGEE. The length of the CDR3 is 15 residues. The DNA for the CDR3 is TGTGCCAGCAAGGACAGGGGGCAGGGTAACGAAAAACTGGTTTTT. It encodes CASKDRGQGNEKLVF.

This clonotype was seen at least ten times. The J gene is TRBJ2-1, the V gene TRBV7-9; 7 bases are a match to TRBD2. CDR1 is SEHNR, CDR2 FQNEAQ, per germline (reference sequence). Trimming took 2 bases from V and 2 from J; bases not matched to a gene: 18. This CDR3 is 20 amino acids long. CDR3: CASSLPPTRRAGRAYNEQFF. CDR3 bases: TGTGCCAGCAGCTTACCCCCGACTAGGAGGGCGGGGAGGGCCTACAATGAGCAGTTCTTC.

The chain is built from TRBV6-6 and TRBJ2-7, with D uncertain. Trimming removed 2 bases at V and 5 bases at J, with 16 bases between. The germline CDR1 and CDR2 sequences are MNHNY and SVGAGI (reference sequence). This CDR3 is built from 15 residues. CDR3 amino acids: CASSYPWESAHEQYF. CDR3 DNA sequence: TGTGCCAGCAGTTACCCGTGGGAAAGCGCCCACGAGCAGTACTTC.

This clonotype was counted many times. V gene TRBV10-3 combines with J gene TRBJ1-5; 12 bases match TRBD1. Germline trimming cut 0 bases from V and 6 bases from J; bases unmatched to any gene: 12. The CDR3 has 19 amino acids. CDR1 and CDR2 (germline): ENHRY, SYGVKD. CDR3 bases: TGTGCCATCAGTGAGTCTGGGGACAGGGGGCTTCTCCGGGGTCAGCCCCAGCATTTT. This sequence encodes CAISESGDRGLLRGQPQHF.

In this sample, this clonotype turned up many times. The V call is TRBV4-1, the J call TRBJ1-2; unclear D gene. The ends were cut back, 0 bases at V and 3 bases at J, with 11 bases in the middle. Germline CDR1 is MGHRA and CDR2 is YSYEKL. CDR3 length: 15 amino acids. Here the CDR3 DNA reads TGCGCCAGCAGCCAAGATCGGGCGGCCTACTATGGCTACACCTTC. The encoded protein is CASSQDRAAYYGYTF.

This clonotype appeared a single time. One junction end does not reproduce the germline sequence, and a read error may be involved. This chain connects TRBV11-3 to TRBJ2-5; TRBD1 or TRBD2 may be the D gene (5 bases each). Germline V CDR1 and CDR2: SGHNT, YENEEA. The CDR3 runs to 15 residues. CDR3 DNA sequence: TGCGCCAGCAGCTTAGGGAGTAGGGGTGGGGAGACCCAGTACTTC. This codes for CASSLGSRGGETQYF.